Following are 26 T cell receptor beta chains from one sample sequenced in a study of blood T cell repertoires in COVID-19. Measured with immunoSEQ multiplex PCR; TCRdb has only the in-frame clones, and not every one. The repertoire holds under 300,000 clones, with around nine tenths as singletons. Sequenced sample: peripheral blood. The receptor set was obtained from a man aged 45 to 65 with acute or convalescent COVID-19.

This sequence joins TRBV12-3 or TRBV12-4 and TRBJ1-2, with TRBD1 matching over 8 bases. The CDR3 is 12 amino acids. CDR3 region: CALQGAGYGYTF. CDR3 coding DNA: TGTGCTCTCCAGGGGGCTGGCTATGGCTACACCTTC.

On this clone itself: The identical CDR3 is also encoded by other nucleotide sequences in the sample. The chain uses TRBV7-9 and TRBJ1-2, with a weak D call TRBD1 (5 bases). Trimming took 7 bases from V and 5 from J, leaving 14 bases between them. This CDR3 is 13 amino acids long. Germline V gives CDR1 SEHNR, CDR2 FQNEAQ (reference sequence). CDR3 sequence reads: CASTLAGGYGYTF. CDR3 nucleotide sequence: TGTGCCAGCACCCTCGCTGGGGGGTATGGCTACACCTTC. The variable domain in full, with the rest retrieved from reference TRBV7-9 and TRBJ1-2, is DTGVSQNPRHKITKRGQNVTFRCDPISEHNRLYWYRQTLGQGPEFLTYFQNEAQLEKSRLLSDRFSAERPKGSFSTLEIQRTEQGDSAMYLCASTLAGGYGYTFGSGTRLTVV.

This sequence joins TRBV5-1 and TRBJ2-3; 15 positions match TRBD2. Germline values: CDR1 SGHRS, CDR2 YFSETQ. V shed 5 bases, J shed 1 base, and the junction held 8 bases outside the gene matches. This CDR3 is built from 18 residues. The CDR3 DNA follows: TGCGCCAGCAGACCCGGGACTAGCGGGGGGCTTCGCACAGATACGCAGTATTTT. Its protein is CASRPGTSGGLRTDTQYF.

This chain links TRBV12-3 or TRBV12-4 with TRBJ1-1, with a tentative D call TRBD1 (6 bases). Trimming shortened V by 1 base and J by 11 bases, and 11 bases separated the two germline ends. The CDR3 runs to 12 residues. CDR3 sequence: CASSLGDTGAFF. The CDR3, as DNA: TGTGCCAGCAGTTTAGGGGACACCGGCGCTTTCTTT.

The V gene is TRBV10-2, the J gene TRBJ1-6, with a possible D match to TRBD1 (5 bases). The V gene lost 3 bases and the J gene lost 8 bases, with 5 bases spanning the gap. The CDR3 has 12 amino acids. Germline CDR1 reads WSHSY; CDR2 reads SAAADI. CDR3 DNA sequence: TGCGCCAGCAGTGAAGGGGATTCACCCCTCCACTTT. Translating gives CASSEGDSPLHF.

This clone has more than one count but fewer than ten. This chain connects TRBV6-5 to TRBJ1-1; D is possibly TRBD1 (5 bases). Germline V gene lookup returns CDR1 MNHEY and CDR2 SVGAGI. The CDR3 length is 11 residues. Trimming removed 2 bases at V and 10 bases at J, with 8 bases between. CDR3 in amino acids: CASSYVGGAFF. The CDR3 DNA sequence: TGTGCCAGCAGTTACGTCGGGGGAGCTTTCTTT.

This clone was seen a few times. The V gene is TRBV7-8, the J gene TRBJ1-1; D gene uncertain. The ends were cut back, 5 bases at V and 6 bases at J, with 10 bases in the middle. Germline V gene sequence: CDR1 SGHVS, CDR2 FQNEAQ. The CDR3 totals 12 residues. The CDR3 DNA reads as TGTGCCAGCAGCCGTCCCACAGCTGAAGCTTTCTTT. Its translation: CASSRPTAEAFF.

The chain employs TRBV6-5 and TRBJ2-1; 7 bases are shared with TRBD2. Germline V lookup: CDR1 MNHEY, CDR2 SVGAGI. Losses at the gene ends were 5 bases for V and 7 bases for J; bases not matched to a gene: 8. The CDR3 has 14 amino acids. The CDR3: CASSLGGVSNEQFF. In nucleotides, the CDR3 is TGTGCCAGCAGTCTGGGGGGGGTATCAAATGAGCAGTTCTTC.

J is TRBJ1-6 and V is TRBV9; 8 bases are a match to TRBD1. With 3 bases clipped from V and 9 bases from J, the junction kept 8 bases outside the gene matches. Germline V gene data show CDR1 as SGDLS and CDR2 as YYNGEE. The CDR3 consists of 15 residues. The CDR3 region is CASSERTGSGSPLHF. CDR3 DNA: TGTGCCAGCAGCGAAAGGACAGGGTCGGGTTCACCCCTCCACTTT.

CDR3 in DNA: TGTGCCAGCAGCTTTGGAGGGGAGAACACTGAAGCTTTCTTT. This sequence encodes CASSFGGENTEAFF. The V call is TRBV5-5, the J call TRBJ1-1; D might be TRBD1 (5 bases). V dropped 2 bases and J dropped 1 base, with 9 bases sitting between them. Germline CDR1 is SGHKS and CDR2 is YYEKEE (reference sequence). CDR3 length: 14 residues.

This chain links TRBV7-2 with TRBJ2-7, with TRBD2 matching 12 bases. J lost 7 bases, V lost 5 bases, and 12 bases had no gene match. CDR3 length equals 16 residues. Germline CDR1 is SGHTA and CDR2 is FQGNSA. The CDR3 protein is CASSTYLAGGLREQYF. DNA of the CDR3: TGTGCCAGCAGCACCTACCTAGCGGGGGGGCTTCGGGAGCAGTACTTC.

The gene calls are TRBV27 and TRBJ2-5; D might be TRBD1 (5 bases). Trimming removed 5 bases from V and 1 base from J, with 11 bases in between. CDR1 is MNHEY, CDR2 SMNVEV, per germline (reference sequence). CDR3 size: 14 residues. The CDR3 region is CASSPRQTQETQYF. CDR3 DNA sequence: TGTGCCAGCAGTCCCCGACAGACCCAAGAGACCCAGTACTTC.

The rearrangement links TRBV27 to TRBJ1-2; the match to TRBD1 covers 8 bases. The J segment lost 5 bases and the V segment lost 7 bases, leaving 9 bases of the junction unmatched. CDR1 is MNHEY, CDR2 SMNVEV, per germline (reference sequence). This CDR3 has 14 residues. CDR3 sequence reads: CASTPGDRSYGYTF. The CDR3 DNA is TGTGCCAGCACTCCAGGGGACAGGTCATATGGCTACACCTTC.

V and J are TRBV2 and TRBJ2-5; 7 bases line up with TRBD1. Per germline, CDR1 SNHLY and CDR2 FYNNEI. Trimming removed 9 bases from V and 5 bases from J; junction bases left unmatched: 9. The CDR3 spans 13 residues. CDR3 sequence: CASRGQLGETQYF. CDR3 DNA: TGTGCCAGTAGGGGACAGCTGGGGGAGACCCAGTACTTC.

This sequence joins TRBV14 and TRBJ2-1, with D perhaps matching TRBD1 (6 bases). The CDR3 totals 15 residues. Germline lookup yields CDR1 SGHDN and CDR2 FVKESK. The V and J ends lost 2 bases and 4 bases respectively, with 12 bases between them. CDR3 region: CASSQQGSRYNEQFF. Here the CDR3 DNA reads TGTGCCAGCAGCCAACAGGGGAGCAGGTACAATGAGCAGTTCTTC.

V usage is TRBV7-9 and J usage is TRBJ1-4; D call uncertain. This CDR3 region has 15 residues. The V and J ends lost 1 base and 1 base respectively, with 7 bases between them. The germline V gene has CDR1 SEHNR and CDR2 FQNEAQ (reference sequence). The CDR3 sequence is CASSLDGETNEKLFF. The CDR3, as DNA: TGTGCCAGCAGCTTAGACGGGGAAACTAATGAAAAACTGTTTTTT.

The chain combines TRBV7-8 with TRBJ2-3, with D tentatively TRBD2 (6 bases). CDR3 size: 15 residues. Trimming removed 1 base from V and 2 bases from J, with 10 bases in between. From germline, CDR1 is SGHVS and CDR2 FQNEAQ. The CDR3 region is CASSLEGLYTDTQYF. The CDR3 DNA reads TGTGCCAGCAGCTTAGAGGGACTTTACACAGATACGCAGTATTTT. The full variable domain, rest sourced from reference TRBV7-8 and TRBJ2-3, is GAGVSQSPRYKVAKRGQDVALRCDPISGHVSLFWYQQALGQGPEFLTYFQNEAQLDKSGLPSDRFFAERPEGSVSTLKIQRTQQEDSAVYLCASSLEGLYTDTQYFGPGTRLTVL.

The chain recombines TRBV5-1 with TRBJ1-5, with D maybe TRBD1 (5 bases). The CDR3 is 14 residues long. Trimming took off 3 bases at V and 7 bases at J, with 14 bases between the two ends. From germline, CDR1 is SGHRS and CDR2 YFSETQ. The CDR3: CASSWGEAGQPQHF. In DNA, the CDR3 is TGCGCCAGCAGCTGGGGGGAAGCAGGGCAGCCCCAGCATTTT.

V is TRBV6-5 and J is TRBJ2-1; perhaps TRBD2 as D (6 bases). CDR3 size: 14 residues. V shed 5 bases and J shed 4 bases, with 12 bases lying between them. CDR1 MNHEY and CDR2 SVGAGI come from the germline V gene. Here the CDR3 reads CASSLYGGYNEQFF. As DNA, the CDR3 is TGTGCCAGCAGTCTATACGGGGGTTACAATGAGCAGTTCTTC.

The count of this clone is one. This chain's CDR3 is CASHSQYLEAFF. The CDR3, as DNA: TGTGCCAGCCACTCCCAATATCTCGAAGCTTTCTTT. The genes are TRBV11-2 and TRBJ1-1; D uncertain. The germline V gene has CDR1 SGHAT and CDR2 FQNNGV. V lost 8 bases and J lost 8, with 15 bases in between. The CDR3 is 12 amino acids.

The genes are TRBV6-4 and TRBJ1-5; maybe TRBD1 (6 bases). V lost 2 bases to trimming and J lost 0 bases, with 23 bases between them. CDR3 length: 20 amino acids. Germline loops: CDR1 MRHNA, CDR2 SNTAGT. The CDR3: CASSDAVTYRAGGSNQPQHF. The CDR3 DNA follows: TGTGCCAGCAGTGACGCCGTGACCTACAGGGCTGGGGGTAGCAATCAGCCCCAGCATTTT.

V and J are TRBV7-9 and TRBJ2-7; 8 positions match TRBD1. Germline V gives CDR1 SEHNR, CDR2 FQNEAQ (reference sequence). V dropped 4 bases and J dropped 3; count of bases not matched to a gene: 8. The CDR3 covers 15 residues. The CDR3 sequence is CASSYRTGKDYEQYF. The CDR3 DNA is TGTGCCAGCAGCTACCGGACAGGGAAAGACTACGAGCAGTACTTC.

CDR3 nucleotide sequence: TGTGCCAGTAGTATCGCCCTGACAGGGGCCTCCTACGAGCAGTACTTC. Translated, it gives CASSIALTGASYEQYF. V usage is TRBV19 and J usage is TRBJ2-7; TRBD1 matches 8 bases. This CDR3 spans 16 amino acids. V lost 3 bases to trimming and J lost 0 bases; unmatched junction nucleotides: 7. Germline V gene sequence: CDR1 LNHDA, CDR2 SQIVND (reference sequence).

Regarding this clone: Other DNA sequences in the same sample also yield this CDR3. The chain recombines TRBV12-3 or TRBV12-4 with TRBJ2-5; D gene unclear. The CDR3 sequence is 12 residues long. Trimming took off 2 bases at V and 4 bases at J, with 5 bases between the two ends. The CDR3 DNA is TGTGCCAGCAGTTTATCGGGAGAGACCCAGTACTTC. The encoded protein is CASSLSGETQYF.

The V gene is TRBV5-6, the J gene TRBJ2-7; no clear D. The length of the CDR3 is 12 residues. The germline V gene has CDR1 SGHDT and CDR2 YYEEEE. The V and J ends lost 3 bases and 2 bases respectively, with 6 bases between them. The CDR3 DNA sequence: TGTGCCAGCAGCTCTACAGCCTACGAGCAGTACTTC. This sequence encodes CASSSTAYEQYF.

The chain recombines TRBV10-3 with TRBJ2-5, with 8 bases that match TRBD1. The germline V gene encodes CDR1 ENHRY and CDR2 SYGVKD. CDR3 length: 12 amino acids. V gave up 11 bases and J gave up 3 bases; unmatched junction bases: 5. DNA of the CDR3: TGTGCCTCCGGACAGGGCAAAGAGACCCAGTACTTC. Its translation is CASGQGKETQYF.